This TCR beta chain was sequenced for a study of cytomegalovirus exposure and HLA in healthy donors (dated by TCRdb to about 2017). General notes on the study: In an earlier analysis of several hundred of the donors, 276 Gb of sequence data and just under 120 million unique TCR beta sequences from 150 million to 200 million T cells were reported. HLA typing covered class I and class II loci at four-digit resolution. The study aimed to test whether cataloging public T cell receptors could reveal signatures of past pathogen exposure. Donor age, sex, ethnicity and CMV serostatus were collected together with the repertoire data. In an earlier analysis of 550 to 700 of the donors, high-throughput TCR beta sequencing was used to judge whether each TCR beta V gene segment behaved as functional or pseudogenic. A later analysis re-examined previously published TCR beta repertoires from just over 650 donors and added high-resolution HLA genotyping to investigate patterns of TCR occurrence. The T cell repertoires of some 670 subjects were profiled by immunosequencing and related to cytomegalovirus serostatus. Across some 400 genotyped donors of the cohort, an average of approximately 200,000 unique TCR beta nucleotide sequences per donor were sequenced, and roughly 17% of those sequences were non-productive. All discovery cohort repertoires had been generated using a single sequencing platform. An early release covering 550 to 700 HLA-typed donors comprised approximately 290 gigabases of sequencing data and tens of millions of unique TCR sequences. In addition to the first cohort of several hundred subjects, a separate validation cohort of approximately 110 different subjects was used. The number of donors typed differed by locus, with about 629-640 for A, B, C, DRB1 and DQB1, around 520 for DQA1, some 570 for DPA1, and some 440 for DPB1. Of the roughly 390 genotyped donors, 65% to 90% were placed in the genetic ancestry cluster associated with self-reported Caucasian donors. In a later genetic analysis, genome-wide SNP genotypes for about three fifths of the roughly 670 donors were used, and that subset was treated as a discovery cohort. Four or five DR-DQ haplotypes were handled as single units for association and clustering, since linkage in the cohort was strong. In the later analysis, no new phenotypic data were used to find candidate immune exposures; instead, reliance was placed on TCR beta sequences and their occurrence across donors. High-throughput TCR immunosequencing, statistical association of individual TCRs with disease status, and machine learning were combined to predict cytomegalovirus infection status.

The library was prepared using the immunoSEQ multiplex PCR assay. A mixture of 60 forward primers for TCR Vbeta segments and 13 reverse primers for TCR Jbeta segments was used in the multiplex PCR. The CDR3 region of rearranged TCR beta genes was amplified from genomic DNA with a multiplex PCR assay. The amplified TCR beta libraries were sequenced on the Illumina HiSeq System as 87-base-pair reads. Under the source paper's analysis protocol: Across the 670 or so repertoires, a later analysis counted roughly 84 million unique TCR beta chains, some 11 million of which were shared by at least two donors. Raw reads were error-corrected and collapsed into unique sequences by a nearest-neighbor algorithm in which closely related sequences were merged to remove PCR and sequencing errors. Alignment of CDR3 sequences to IMGT reference sequences was used to assign V, D and J gene segments. For a sequence to be retained, at least a six-nucleotide match to both a V gene segment and a J gene segment was required. A rearrangement counted as productive if the CDR3 had no stop codons and remained in frame with V and J, and every other rearrangement counted as non-productive. Following IMGT convention, CDR3 was defined as the stretch from the second conserved V-encoded cysteine to the conserved J-encoded phenylalanine. In an earlier analysis of around 540 of the donors, sequences lacking an unambiguous match to a single V gene segment were excluded. An earlier analysis of 587 of the donors classified V segments as functional when productive rearrangements were above 56.7% and as segregating when the standard deviation between donors was above 5%. A statistical classification framework was built for diagnosing cytomegalovirus status from the catalog of TCR beta chain sequences. A later analysis assigned V and J genes by comparing TCR nucleotide sequences with IMGT/GENE-DB human TR gene sequences. Using the TCRdist pipeline, a later analysis assigned CDR3 sequences along with most-parsimonious VDJ recombination scenarios. In a later analysis, every TCR beta chain was defined by the combination of its CDR3 amino acid sequence and its V-gene family, and reads without a unique V-gene family were dropped. As a way to deal with suspected cross-contamination and a sequencing artifact, a later analysis dropped 450 to 700 nucleotide sequences that were highly shared and had low generation probability. For each public chain, a later analysis derived a clonal expansion index from normalized ranks of inferred template counts within each repertoire. A later analysis computed generation probabilities with a VDJ recombination model fitted to out-of-frame rearrangements, and checked the results against IGoR. In a later analysis, hypergeometric tests were used to score TCR-TCR, TCR-HLA and TCR-CMV co-occurrence, with a repertoire-size bias correction applied to TCR pairs. In a later analysis, false discovery rates were estimated by permuting HLA or CMV assignments 20 times. In a later analysis, co-occurring TCRs were grouped using DBSCAN, with TCRdist sequence similarity added in when clustering inside HLA-allele-positive subsets. Co-occurrence clustering excluded repertoires with fewer than 30,000 or more than 120,000 public chains, plus five with anomalous nucleotide sharing. As stored in TCRdb, this immuneACCESS dataset retains in-frame rearrangements with V and J assigned. A fraction of the clones does not appear; measured against another copy, unresolved V genes explain less than half of the discrepancy, and the remainder lacks a known reason. Clone size and V and J calls were adopted from that table, with D and trimming inferred from the DNA. This sample comprises under 200,000 clones, more than 70% of them detected only once. The ten largest make up roughly 7.8% of the sample.

Concerning this clone: Its binding antigen is unknown. No much larger clonotype is one base removed from it; base qualities were not supplied.

Looking up the germline V gene (reference sequence) yields CDR1 MNHEY and CDR2 SMNVEV. The CDR3 contains 11 residues, cysteine and phenylalanine counted. Only the CDR3 region is kept as DNA, spanning 33 bases read in frame from base 1. The germline ends are 10 bases apart after V is trimmed by 7 bases and J by 7 bases. The cohort was made up of approximately 670 healthy bone marrow donors. At the time of sampling, all cohort members were nominally healthy, though unrecorded immune exposures were likely present. The donor tested CMV seropositive and was one of the 289 seropositive cohort members. Every donor gave a peripheral blood sample, and the peripheral blood mononuclear cells from that sample were used for TCR beta sequencing. The Qiagen DNeasy Blood Extraction Kit was used to extract genomic DNA from the blood cell samples. The paper's findings and limits, for the study overall: A further reported finding was that TCR beta sequences accurately predicted the HLA-A and HLA-B alleles for most subjects in the first cohort. In the study, around 150 TCR beta chains were listed as associated with cytomegalovirus. HLA typing was unavailable for some donors at each locus, so association tests used only the typed subset. In both the original and validation cohorts, the classifier was reported to diagnose cytomegalovirus status with high specificity and sensitivity. When HLA alleles, especially DR and DQ, strongly co-occurred, TCR associations were difficult to assign to individual alleles. In an earlier analysis of roughly 560 of the donors, most TCR beta V segments were observed in productive rearrangements about 87% or about 30% of the time, broadly matching IMGT annotations. A group of highly shared sequence variants was considered likely to be a technical artifact of the sequencing pipeline. Some IMGT-functional V segments, including TRBV6-2 and TRBV6-3, could not be told apart with the 87-base-pair reads, so those segments were excluded. In a later analysis, around 17,000 TCR beta sequences were associated with specific HLA alleles at a false discovery rate of 0.05. CMV serostatus was the only immune exposure information available for the cohort. The authors suggested that the approach could potentially be generalized to other disease states and immunological phenotypes. While some public TCRs were present in many individuals, most TCR sequences turned up only very rarely across donors. In this cohort, only TCR beta chains were sequenced, and detectable features were limited by the absence of alpha or paired-chain data. Several of the top co-occurrence clusters appeared to be linked to parvovirus B19, influenza, CMV and Epstein-Barr virus, according to a later analysis. Correlated functional status among segregating V segments might reflect linkage disequilibrium, but an unknown experimental factor could not be ruled out. In a later analysis, TCR association rates were found to vary across HLA loci, with the most associated TCRs seen for DRB1 alleles and the fewest for HLA-C alleles. A later analysis found that HLA-associated TCR beta chains were more clonally expanded and had lower generation probabilities than equally common non-associated chains. In a later genetic analysis, fewer N-insertions in productive TCRs were reported among donors in an Asian-associated ancestry cluster than the roughly 700-donor mean. In vitro tests confirmed that a few of the cytomegalovirus-associated TCR beta chains recognize cytomegalovirus antigens. The earlier analysis of about 600 of the donors excluded fewer than 20 rarely observed V segments, including chromosome 9 orphons, because counts were too low. A later analysis found that most CMV-associated TCR beta chains appeared HLA-restricted, with HLA associations seemingly driven largely by CMV exposure. A later genetic analysis associated a missense DCLRE1C variant with V-gene and J-gene trimming of TCR beta chains, and an independent cohort replicated the association. Sequencing depth was assumed to be roughly uniform across donors in the presence/absence analyses, though that assumption may not hold.

This sequence originates from a woman aged 40 to 50 in good health and CMV-seropositive. The chain links TRBV27 with TRBJ1-1; the D gene is perhaps TRBD1, on 5 matching bases. The sequenced material came from PBMCs. The bases are TGTGCCAGCATTGGGGGGGATGAAGCTTTCTTT. The resulting protein is CASIGGDEAFF.